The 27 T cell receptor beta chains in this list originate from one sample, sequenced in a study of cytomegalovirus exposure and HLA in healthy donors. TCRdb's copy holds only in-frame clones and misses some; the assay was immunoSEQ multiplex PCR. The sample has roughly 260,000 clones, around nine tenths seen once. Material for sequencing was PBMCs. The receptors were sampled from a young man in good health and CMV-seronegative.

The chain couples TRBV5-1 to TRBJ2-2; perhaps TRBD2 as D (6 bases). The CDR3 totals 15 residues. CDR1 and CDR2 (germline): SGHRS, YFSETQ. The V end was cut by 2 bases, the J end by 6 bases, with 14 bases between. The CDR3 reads CASSFGSEGSGELFF. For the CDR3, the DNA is TGCGCCAGCAGCTTCGGGTCGGAGGGCTCCGGGGAGCTGTTTTTT.

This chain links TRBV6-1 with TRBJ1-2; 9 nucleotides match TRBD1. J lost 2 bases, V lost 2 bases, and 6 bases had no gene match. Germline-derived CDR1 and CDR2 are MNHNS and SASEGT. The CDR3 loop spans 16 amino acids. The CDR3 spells CASSETLTGGNYGYTF. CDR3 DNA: TGTGCCAGCAGTGAAACCCTGACAGGGGGGAACTATGGCTACACCTTC.

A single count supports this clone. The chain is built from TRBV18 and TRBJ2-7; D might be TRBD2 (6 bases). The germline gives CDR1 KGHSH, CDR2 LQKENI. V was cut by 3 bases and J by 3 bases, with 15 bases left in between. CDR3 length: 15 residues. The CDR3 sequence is CASSPTGLLYYEQYF. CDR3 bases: TGTGCCAGCTCACCGACGGGACTTCTCTACTACGAGCAGTACTTC.

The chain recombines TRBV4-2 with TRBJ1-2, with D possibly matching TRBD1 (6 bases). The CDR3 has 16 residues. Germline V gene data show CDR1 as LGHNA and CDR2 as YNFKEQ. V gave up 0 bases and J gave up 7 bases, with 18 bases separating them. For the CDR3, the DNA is TGTGCCAGCAGCCAAGAGGAAGGGGGGGAAGATTTTGGCTACACCTTC. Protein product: CASSQEEGGEDFGYTF.

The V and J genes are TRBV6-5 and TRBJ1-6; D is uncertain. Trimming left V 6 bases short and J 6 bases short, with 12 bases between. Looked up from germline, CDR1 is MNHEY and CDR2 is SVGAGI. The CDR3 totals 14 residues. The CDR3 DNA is TGTGCCAGCAGATTAGGCCGGGTTAATTCACCCCTCCACTTT. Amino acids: CASRLGRVNSPLHF.

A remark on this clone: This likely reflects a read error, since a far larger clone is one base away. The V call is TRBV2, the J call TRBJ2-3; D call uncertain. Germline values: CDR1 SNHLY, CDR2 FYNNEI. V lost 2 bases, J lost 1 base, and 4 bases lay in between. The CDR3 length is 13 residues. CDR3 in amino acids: CASSEQGTDTQYF. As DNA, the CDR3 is TGTGCCAGCAGTGAACAGGGCACAGATACGCAGTATTTT. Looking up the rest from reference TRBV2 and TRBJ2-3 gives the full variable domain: EPEVTQTPSHQVTQMGQEVILRCVPISNHLYFYWYRQILGQKVEFLVSFYNNEISEKSEIFDDQFSVERPDGSNFTLKIRSTKLEDSAMYFCASSEQGTDTQYFGPGTRLTVL.

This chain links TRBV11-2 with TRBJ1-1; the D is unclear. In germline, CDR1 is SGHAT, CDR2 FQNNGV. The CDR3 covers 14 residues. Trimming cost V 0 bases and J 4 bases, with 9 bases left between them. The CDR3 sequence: CASSLDIGSTEAFF. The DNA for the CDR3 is TGTGCCAGCAGCTTAGATATAGGGAGCACTGAAGCTTTCTTT.

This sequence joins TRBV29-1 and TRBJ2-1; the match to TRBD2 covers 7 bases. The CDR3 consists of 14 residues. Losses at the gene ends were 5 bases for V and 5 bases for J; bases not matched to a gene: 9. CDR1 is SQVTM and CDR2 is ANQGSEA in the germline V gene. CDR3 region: CSVRSRTRDNEQFF. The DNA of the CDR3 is TGCAGCGTTCGCAGCCGGACTAGAGACAATGAGCAGTTCTTC.

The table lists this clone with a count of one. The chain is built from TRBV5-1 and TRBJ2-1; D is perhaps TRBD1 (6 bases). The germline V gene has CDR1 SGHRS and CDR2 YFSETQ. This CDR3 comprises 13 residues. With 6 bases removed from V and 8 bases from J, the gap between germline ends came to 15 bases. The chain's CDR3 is CASNLPDSHEQFF. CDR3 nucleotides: TGCGCCAGCAACCTTCCGGACAGCCATGAGCAGTTCTTC. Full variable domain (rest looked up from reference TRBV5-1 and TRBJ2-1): KAGVTQTPRYLIKTRGQQVTLSCSPISGHRSVSWYQQTPGQGLQFLFEYFSETQRNKGNFPGRFSGRQFSNSRSEMNVSTLELGDSALYLCASNLPDSHEQFFGPGTRLTVL.

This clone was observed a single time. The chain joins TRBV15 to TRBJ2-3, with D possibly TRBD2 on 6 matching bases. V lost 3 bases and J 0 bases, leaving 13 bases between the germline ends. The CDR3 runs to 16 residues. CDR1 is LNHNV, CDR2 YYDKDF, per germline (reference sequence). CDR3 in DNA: TGTGCCACCAGCAGCTTCGGCGGGGTTAGCACAGATACGCAGTATTTT. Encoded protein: CATSSFGGVSTDTQYF.

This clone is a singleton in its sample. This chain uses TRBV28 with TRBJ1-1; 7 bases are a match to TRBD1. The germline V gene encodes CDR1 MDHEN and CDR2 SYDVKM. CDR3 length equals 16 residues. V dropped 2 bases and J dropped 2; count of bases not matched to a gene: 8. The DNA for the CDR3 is TGTGCCAGCAGTTTACCCAGGGGGAATACTAACACTGAAGCTTTCTTT. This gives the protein CASSLPRGNTNTEAFF.

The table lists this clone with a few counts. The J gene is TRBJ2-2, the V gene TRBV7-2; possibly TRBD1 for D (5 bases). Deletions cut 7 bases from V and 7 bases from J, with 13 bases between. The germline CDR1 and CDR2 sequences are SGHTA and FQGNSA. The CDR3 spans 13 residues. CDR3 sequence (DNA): TGTGCCAGCACTATGACAGCAAACGGGGAGCTGTTTTTT. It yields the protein CASTMTANGELFF.

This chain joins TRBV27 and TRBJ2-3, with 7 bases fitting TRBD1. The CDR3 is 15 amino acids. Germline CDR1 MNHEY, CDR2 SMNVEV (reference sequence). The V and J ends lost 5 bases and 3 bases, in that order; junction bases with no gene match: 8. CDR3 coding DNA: TGTGCCAGCAGTCTCGACAGGGTGCAAACAGATACGCAGTATTTT. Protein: CASSLDRVQTDTQYF.

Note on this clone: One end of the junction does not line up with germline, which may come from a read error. In nucleotides, the CDR3 is TGCGCCAGCAGCCGCGTCCCGGGACTAGAGTCCTTC. This codes for CASSRVPGLESF. V gene TRBV5-1 combines with J gene TRBJ2-7; TRBD2 agrees at 8 bases. The germline V gene encodes CDR1 SGHRS and CDR2 YFSETQ. This CDR3 is 12 amino acids long.

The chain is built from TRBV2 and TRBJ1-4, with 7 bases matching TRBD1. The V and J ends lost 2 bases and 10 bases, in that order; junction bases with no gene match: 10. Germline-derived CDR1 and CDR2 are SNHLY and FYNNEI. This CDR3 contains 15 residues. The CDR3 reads CASSESRTGAGKLFF. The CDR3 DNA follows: TGTGCCAGCAGTGAATCCCGGACAGGTGCGGGAAAACTGTTTTTT. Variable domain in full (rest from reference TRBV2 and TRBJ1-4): EPEVTQTPSHQVTQMGQEVILRCVPISNHLYFYWYRQILGQKVEFLVSFYNNEISEKSEIFDDQFSVERPDGSNFTLKIRSTKLEDSAMYFCASSESRTGAGKLFFGSGTQLSVL.

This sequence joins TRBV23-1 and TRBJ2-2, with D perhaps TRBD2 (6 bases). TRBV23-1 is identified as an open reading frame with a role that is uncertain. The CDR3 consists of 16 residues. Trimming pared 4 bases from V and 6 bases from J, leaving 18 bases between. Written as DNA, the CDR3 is TGCGCCAGCAGTCTTACACGACTAGACTTCGCCGGGGAGCTGTTTTTT. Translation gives CASSLTRLDFAGELFF.

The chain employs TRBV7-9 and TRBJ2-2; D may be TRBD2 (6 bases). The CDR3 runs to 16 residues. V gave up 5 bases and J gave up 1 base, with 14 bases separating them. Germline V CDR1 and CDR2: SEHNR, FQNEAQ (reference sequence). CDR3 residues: CASSPSGGKNTGELFF. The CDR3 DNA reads TGTGCCAGCAGCCCGAGCGGAGGGAAGAACACCGGGGAGCTGTTTTTT. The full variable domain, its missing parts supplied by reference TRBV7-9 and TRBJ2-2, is DTGVSQNPRHKITKRGQNVTFRCDPISEHNRLYWYRQTLGQGPEFLTYFQNEAQLEKSRLLSDRFSAERPKGSFSTLEIQRTEQGDSAMYLCASSPSGGKNTGELFFGEGSRLTVL.

The CDR3 loop is CASSPYQGGQETQYF. CDR3 in DNA: TGTGCCAGCAGCCCATACCAGGGAGGACAAGAGACCCAGTACTTC. The chain couples TRBV7-6 to TRBJ2-5, with a weak D call TRBD2 (6 bases). The CDR3 length is 15 residues. Trimming took off 5 bases at V and 2 bases at J, with 15 bases between the two ends. Germline V gene sequence: CDR1 SGHVS, CDR2 FNYEAQ.

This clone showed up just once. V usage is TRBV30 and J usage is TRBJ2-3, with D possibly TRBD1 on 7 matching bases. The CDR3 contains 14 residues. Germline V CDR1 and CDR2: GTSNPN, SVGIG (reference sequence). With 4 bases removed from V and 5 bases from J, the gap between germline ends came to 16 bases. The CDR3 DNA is TGTGCCTGGAACCGGAGGGGGCTCGGAGATACGCAGTATTTT. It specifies CAWNRRGLGDTQYF.

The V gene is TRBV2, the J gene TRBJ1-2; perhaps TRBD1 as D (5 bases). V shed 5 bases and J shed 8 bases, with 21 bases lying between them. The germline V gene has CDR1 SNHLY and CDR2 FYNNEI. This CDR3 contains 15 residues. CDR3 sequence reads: CASSPQDIRMNGYTF. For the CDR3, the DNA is TGTGCCAGCAGTCCCCAGGACATAAGAATGAACGGCTACACCTTC.

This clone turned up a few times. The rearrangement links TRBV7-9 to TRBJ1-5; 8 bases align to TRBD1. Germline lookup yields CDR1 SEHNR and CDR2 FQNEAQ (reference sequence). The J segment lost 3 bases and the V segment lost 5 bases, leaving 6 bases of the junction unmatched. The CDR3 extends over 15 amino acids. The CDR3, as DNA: TGTGCCAGCAGCCAAGGACAGGGCAACAATCAGCCCCAGCATTTT. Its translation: CASSQGQGNNQPQHF.

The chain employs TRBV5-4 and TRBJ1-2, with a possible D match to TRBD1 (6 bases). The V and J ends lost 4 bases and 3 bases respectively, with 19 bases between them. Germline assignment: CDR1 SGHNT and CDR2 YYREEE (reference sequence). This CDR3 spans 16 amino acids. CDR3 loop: CASSPQGRGDDYGYTF. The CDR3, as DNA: TGTGCCAGCAGCCCACAGGGTCGGGGGGACGACTATGGCTACACCTTC.

This CDR3 is CASSLPPSVPTDTQYF. The CDR3 DNA sequence: TGTGCCAGCAGCTTGCCTCCCTCGGTCCCCACAGATACGCAGTATTTT. The chain is built from TRBV5-8 and TRBJ2-3, with D unresolved. Germline V gene data show CDR1 as SGHTS and CDR2 as YDEGEE. V was trimmed by 1 base and J by 2 bases, leaving 14 bases between them. CDR3 length: 16 residues.

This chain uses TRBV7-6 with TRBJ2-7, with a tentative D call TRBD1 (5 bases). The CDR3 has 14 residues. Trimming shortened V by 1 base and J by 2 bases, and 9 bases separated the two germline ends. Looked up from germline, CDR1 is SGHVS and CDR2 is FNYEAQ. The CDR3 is CASSLEDRTYEQYF. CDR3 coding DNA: TGTGCCAGCAGCTTAGAAGACAGAACCTACGAGCAGTACTTC.

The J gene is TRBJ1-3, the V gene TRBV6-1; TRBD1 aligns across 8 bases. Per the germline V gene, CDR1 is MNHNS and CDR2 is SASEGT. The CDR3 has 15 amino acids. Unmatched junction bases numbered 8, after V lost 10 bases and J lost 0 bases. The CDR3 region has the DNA TGTGCCATCGGGGACAGGATATTCTCTGGAAACACCATATATTTT. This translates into CAIGDRIFSGNTIYF.

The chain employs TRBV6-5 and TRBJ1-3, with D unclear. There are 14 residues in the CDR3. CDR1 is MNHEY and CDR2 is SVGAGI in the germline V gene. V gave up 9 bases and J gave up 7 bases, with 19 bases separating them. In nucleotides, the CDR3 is TGTGCCAGTTCCTCGCCTGGCACCTCGAACACCATATATTTT. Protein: CASSSPGTSNTIYF.

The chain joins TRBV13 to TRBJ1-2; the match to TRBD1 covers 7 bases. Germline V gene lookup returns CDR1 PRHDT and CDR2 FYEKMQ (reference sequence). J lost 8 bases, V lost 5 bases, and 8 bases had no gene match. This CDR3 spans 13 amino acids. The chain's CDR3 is CASSLGQSLGYTF. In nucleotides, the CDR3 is TGTGCCAGCAGCCTGGGACAGTCTTTAGGCTACACCTTC.